This TCR beta chain was documented in a study of T cell responses to AZD1222 COVID-19 vaccine. Study-wide context: Pooling of second doses given at about 4 or about 12 weeks was done. Study-wide points: Repertoire samples came only from after the peak T cell response. There were mostly white British donors and more females than males, and clonal diversity was possibly underestimated.

CDR3 length: 14 amino acids. Germline lookup yields CDR1 MDHEN and CDR2 SYDVKM. V was pared by 5 bases and J by 10 bases, with 6 bases of the junction left unmatched. Produced via immunoSEQ multiplex PCR; TCRdb's table is partial and in-frame only. The data contain 75,000 to 95,000 clones, around nine tenths of them singletons. In the case of this clone: Its specificity is unknown.

The sequencing used peripheral blood, collected on day 0 of AZD1222 vaccination. This clonotype originated in an adult in good health. The chain carries TRBV28 and TRBJ1-4, with TRBD1 matching 11 bases. The CDR3 bases are TGTGCCAGCAGTCCAACCGGGACAGGGGGAAAACTGTTTTTT. Its translation: CASSPTGTGGKLFF.